The clone carrying this T cell receptor beta chain was seen more than once but under ten times. As yet, its antigen is unknown. Attached unique molecular identifiers marked individual cDNA molecules. TCRdb called the 5' RACE reads again in MiXCR, with one record for every CDR3 protein. The data contain about 83,000 distinct CDR3 sequences, roughly 12% of them singletons. The sample comes from a study of early T cells in non-severe SARS-CoV-2 infection. Study as a whole: It was bulk RNA from unsorted whole blood that was sequenced, and the chains were unpaired.

Study-wide results and caveats: Private and CD4 specificities were missed by VDJdb matching, skewed to anti-spike CD8.

The CDR3 runs 17 residues. The V segment lost 5 bases and the J segment 0 bases; nucleotides outside the gene matches: 10. CDR1 and CDR2 from the germline V gene are SEHNR and FQNEAQ (reference sequence). The TCR sequence derives from an adult who was a healthcare worker with PCR-confirmed SARS-CoV-2 infection or an uninfected control (not recorded which). The rearrangement joins TRBV7-9 to TRBJ1-1; TRBD1 agrees at 9 bases. The sample was whole blood. CDR3 region: CASSPNRGRGVNTEAFF. Here the CDR3 DNA reads TGTGCCAGCAGCCCGAACAGGGGGCGCGGGGTGAACACTGAAGCTTTCTTT. The whole variable domain, remainder taken from reference TRBV7-9 and TRBJ1-1, is DTGVSQNPRHKITKRGQNVTFRCDPISEHNRLYWYRQTLGQGPEFLTYFQNEAQLEKSRLLSDRFSAERPKGSFSTLEIQRTEQGDSAMYLCASSPNRGRGVNTEAFFGQGTRLTVV.